A selection of T cell receptor beta chains follows, all from one sample in a study of blood T cell repertoires in COVID-19. The data were produced by immunoSEQ multiplex PCR, yet TCRdb's version contains in-frame clones alone and is incomplete. Seen here are some 60,000 clones, about 80% observed once, and the top ten hold about 8.8%. Specimen: peripheral blood. The receptors derive from a man aged 80 or over with COVID-19, enrolled during active disease. The CDR3 runs from the conserved cysteine through the conserved F or W. A D gene is named only where the DNA matches it firmly. Clone size, where shown, is once, few, many, or a class for clones that have expanded.

clone size | D gene | J gene | V gene | CDR3 protein | CDR3 DNA
- | - | TRBJ1-4 | TRBV25-1 | CASSEGPTNEKLFF | TGTGCCAGCAGTGAGGGGCCCACTAATGAAAAACTGTTTTTT
- | TRBD1 | TRBJ1-2 | TRBV5-1 | CASSLQGAYGYTF | TGCGCCAGCAGCTTACAGGGGGCTTATGGCTACACCTTC
- | - | TRBJ2-7 | TRBV27 | CASSHPGFPYEQYF | TGTGCCAGCTCCCACCCGGGGTTCCCCTACGAGCAGTACTTC
few | - | TRBJ2-5 | TRBV5-8 | CASSFSGSPRETQYF | TGTGCCAGCAGCTTTTCGGGGAGCCCCCGGGAGACCCAGTACTTC
- | - | TRBJ1-1 | TRBV28 | CASSLGQGSKAFF | TGTGCCAGCAGTTTAGGCCAGGGATCAAAAGCTTTCTTT
- | TRBD1 | TRBJ2-5 | TRBV24-1 | CATSGQGAGETQYF | TGTGCCACCAGCGGACAGGGGGCTGGGGAGACCCAGTACTTC
- | - | TRBJ1-1 | TRBV19 | CASSIDSIPRAEAFF | TGTGCCAGTAGTATAGATTCCATACCGAGGGCTGAAGCTTTCTTT
- | - | TRBJ1-6 | TRBV5-5 | CASSLESAQESPLHF | TGTGCCAGCAGCTTGGAGTCGGCTCAGGAATCACCCCTCCACTTT
- | TRBD2 | TRBJ2-1 | TRBV3-1/TRBV3-2 | CASSQAGGGEGEQFF | TGTGCCAGCAGCCAAGCCGGGGGGGGAGAGGGAGAGCAGTTCTTC
- | - | TRBJ1-6 | TRBV6-5 | CASSPVSYNSPLHF | TGTGCCAGCAGTCCCGTCTCCTATAATTCACCCCTCCACTTT
- | TRBD2 | TRBJ2-2 | TRBV2 | CASSDNGAGGRELFF | TGTGCCAGCAGTGATAATGGGGCGGGAGGACGGGAGCTGTTTTTT
- | - | TRBJ1-2 | TRBV30 | CAWGRQTYGYTF | TGTGCCTGGGGTCGACAGACCTATGGCTACACCTTC
- | TRBD1 | TRBJ2-7 | TRBV3-1/TRBV3-2 | CASSQTGVEQYF | TGTGCCAGCAGCCAAACAGGGGTCGAGCAGTACTTC
once | TRBD1 | TRBJ1-4 | TRBV29-1 | CSVGGQGVTNEKLFF | TGCAGCGTCGGGGGCCAGGGGGTCACTAATGAAAAACTGTTTTTT
few | TRBD2 | TRBJ2-5 | TRBV3-1/TRBV3-2 | CASSQEFQREAEETQYF | TGTGCCAGCAGCCAAGAGTTCCAGCGGGAGGCCGAAGAGACCCAGTACTTC
- | TRBD1 | TRBJ1-2 | TRBV7-2 | CASSLRDRASGYTF | TGTGCCAGCAGCCTCCGGGACAGGGCTTCTGGCTACACCTTC
- | - | TRBJ2-1 | TRBV5-1 | CASSTGEGYNEQFF | TGCGCCAGCAGCACCGGGGAAGGGTACAATGAGCAGTTCTTC
- | TRBD1 | TRBJ1-3 | TRBV5-1 | CASSTEPGGAAGNTIYF | TGCGCCAGCAGCACTGAGCCAGGGGGCGCGGCTGGAAACACCATATATTTT
- | - | TRBJ1-1 | TRBV5-1 | CASSLVSGVNTEAFF | TGCGCCAGCAGCTTGGTCTCGGGGGTTAACACTGAAGCTTTCTTT
once | TRBD2 | TRBJ2-4 | TRBV28 | CAITAGGASKNIQYF | TGTGCCATCACGGCGGGGGGCGCGTCCAAAAACATTCAGTACTTC
- | TRBD2 | TRBJ2-3 | TRBV18 | CASSTGTRGGAQDTQYF | TGTGCCAGCTCCACAGGAACCCGGGGGGGAGCACAAGATACGCAGTATTTT
once | TRBD2 | TRBJ2-2 | TRBV7-9 | CASSLSPGLAGEDTGELFF | TGTGCCAGCAGCCTCTCTCCGGGACTAGCGGGAGAGGACACCGGGGAGCTGTTTTTT
once | - | TRBJ1-4 | TRBV5-6 | CASSPGAANEKLFF | TGTGCCAGCAGCCCAGGGGCAGCTAATGAAAAACTGTTTTTT
few | - | TRBJ2-1 | TRBV18 | CASSPSRDEQFF | TGTGCCAGCTCACCGAGTCGAGATGAGCAGTTCTTC
- | TRBD1 | TRBJ1-6 | TRBV5-1 | CASSPRDRTQINNSPLHF | TGCGCCAGCAGCCCACGGGACAGGACACAGATTAATAATTCACCCCTCCACTTT
- | TRBD2 | TRBJ2-1 | TRBV12-5 | CASGPSGSSYNEQFF | TGTGCTAGTGGTCCAAGCGGGAGCTCCTACAATGAGCAGTTCTTC
- | TRBD1 | TRBJ1-6 | TRBV4-3 | CASSQAGTGAFNSPLHF | TGCGCCAGCAGCCAAGCGGGGACAGGGGCGTTCAATTCACCCCTCCACTTT
- | - | TRBJ1-5 | TRBV28 | CASKHNQPQHF | TGTGCCAGCAAGCATAATCAGCCCCAGCATTTT
- | - | TRBJ1-1 | TRBV19 | CASSMRWSSMNTEAFF | TGTGCCAGTAGTATGAGGTGGAGTAGTATGAACACTGAAGCTTTCTTT
- | - | TRBJ1-5 | TRBV4-3 | CASSQDFPSGNQPQHF | TGCGCCAGCAGCCAAGATTTCCCATCAGGGAATCAGCCCCAGCATTTT
- | - | TRBJ1-4 | TRBV10-3 | CAISESGGGEKLFF | TGTGCCATCAGTGAGTCAGGGGGTGGTGAAAAACTGTTTTTT
few | TRBD1 | TRBJ1-6 | TRBV5-1 | CASSPDRANSPLHF | TGCGCCAGCAGTCCGGACAGGGCGAATTCACCCCTCCACTTT
- | - | TRBJ1-3 | TRBV9 | CASSRTVGQEGNTIYF | TGTGCCAGCAGCAGGACCGTGGGACAAGAGGGAAACACCATATATTTT
- | - | TRBJ1-1 | TRBV14 | CASSQGLAGTGGIAFF | TGTGCCAGCAGCCAAGGCTTAGCGGGCACTGGGGGTATAGCTTTCTTT
- | TRBD2 | TRBJ2-1 | TRBV5-4 | CASSLAGSGGLYNEQFF | TGTGCCAGCAGCTTGGCGGGGAGCGGGGGGCTTTACAATGAGCAGTTCTTC
- | TRBD1 | TRBJ1-1 | TRBV5-1 | CASSLGDRVFAEAFF | TGCGCCAGCAGCTTGGGTGACAGGGTCTTCGCTGAAGCTTTCTTT
- | TRBD1 | TRBJ2-4 | TRBV5-6 | CASSLAQGADIQYF | TGTGCCAGCAGCTTGGCACAGGGGGCGGACATTCAGTACTTC
- | TRBD1 | TRBJ2-1 | TRBV7-6 | CASSRQGPSSYNEQFF | TGTGCCAGCAGCCGACAGGGACCGAGCTCCTACAATGAGCAGTTCTTC
- | - | TRBJ2-5 | TRBV6-5 | CASSPTAREQETQYF | TGTGCCAGCAGTCCCACCGCCCGGGAGCAAGAGACCCAGTACTTC
- | - | TRBJ1-5 | TRBV30 | CAWSVGQGSQPQHF | TGTGCCTGGAGTGTAGGGCAGGGGAGTCAGCCCCAGCATTTT